The 6 T cell receptor beta chains below were found in one sample sequenced in a study of T cells in tuberculosis. The method was immunoSEQ multiplex PCR; TCRdb's version includes in-frame clones alone and lacks a portion of them. Seen here are some 40,000 clones, approximately 95% observed once, and the top ten hold about 3.7%. Sequencing was carried out using PBMCs. These receptors all stem from a donor between 10 and 35 years old with latent tuberculosis or without tuberculosis infection.

The CDR3 region is CAISESGGIGNQPQHF. CDR3 DNA sequence: TGTGCCATCAGTGAGTCAGGGGGAATTGGCAATCAGCCCCAGCATTTT. The chain couples TRBV10-3 to TRBJ1-5; perhaps TRBD1 as D (6 bases). Trimming took off 0 bases at V and 2 bases at J, with 11 bases between the two ends. This CDR3 has 16 amino acids. Germline lookup yields CDR1 ENHRY and CDR2 SYGVKD.

The rearrangement joins TRBV18 to TRBJ2-7; D is possibly TRBD2 (6 bases). This CDR3 has 15 amino acids. V was trimmed by 1 base and J by 1 base, leaving 11 bases between them. Germline V gene data show CDR1 as KGHSH and CDR2 as LQKENI. The CDR3: CASSPREGGSYEQYF. For the CDR3, the DNA is TGTGCCAGCTCACCACGTGAGGGAGGATCCTACGAGCAGTACTTC.

This chain links TRBV5-6 with TRBJ1-2; TRBD1 is a possible D gene (5 bases). V shed 3 bases and J shed 6 bases, with 15 bases lying between them. This CDR3 has 14 amino acids. Looked up from germline, CDR1 is SGHDT and CDR2 is YYEEEE. The CDR3 DNA follows: TGTGCCAGCAGCTCGGCCGGGGGGGACCATGGCTACACCTTC. Protein: CASSSAGGDHGYTF.

The V call is TRBV7-9, the J call TRBJ1-2; D is uncertain. V was cut by 1 base and J by 6 bases, with 9 bases left in between. The CDR3 is 13 amino acids. The V gene's germline CDR1 is SEHNR and CDR2 FQNEAQ (reference sequence). CDR3 in DNA: TGTGCCAGCAGCTTAGTCGGGAGCGATGGCTACACCTTC. It encodes CASSLVGSDGYTF.

This clone was detected once. The chain has TRBV6-5 and TRBJ1-1; D may be TRBD1 (6 bases). Germline V gene lookup returns CDR1 MNHEY and CDR2 SVGAGI. V was trimmed by 4 bases and J by 1 base, leaving 10 bases between them. This CDR3 is 14 amino acids long. The DNA for the CDR3 is TGTGCCAGCAGTTCGGGACACCCGAACACTGAAGCTTTCTTT. Amino acids: CASSSGHPNTEAFF.

J is TRBJ2-7 and V is TRBV30; the D gene is possibly TRBD2 (6 bases). Germline CDR1 is GTSNPN and CDR2 is SVGIG (reference sequence). Trimming took 6 bases from V and 0 from J, leaving 12 bases between them. The CDR3 has 13 amino acids. CDR3: CACPRDGSYEQYF. Here the CDR3 DNA reads TGTGCCTGCCCGCGGGACGGCTCCTACGAGCAGTACTTC.